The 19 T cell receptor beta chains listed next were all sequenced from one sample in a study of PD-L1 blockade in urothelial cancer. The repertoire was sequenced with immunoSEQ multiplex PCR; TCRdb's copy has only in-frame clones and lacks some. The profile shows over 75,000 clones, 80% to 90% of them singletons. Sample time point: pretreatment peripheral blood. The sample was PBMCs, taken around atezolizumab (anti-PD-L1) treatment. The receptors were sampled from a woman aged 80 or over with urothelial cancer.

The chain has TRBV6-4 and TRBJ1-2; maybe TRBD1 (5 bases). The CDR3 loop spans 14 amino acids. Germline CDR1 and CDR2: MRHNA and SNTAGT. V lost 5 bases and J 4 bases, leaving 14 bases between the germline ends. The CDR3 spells CASSPGGGSYGYTF. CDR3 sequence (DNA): TGTGCCAGCAGTCCGGGGGGGGGAAGCTATGGCTACACCTTC.

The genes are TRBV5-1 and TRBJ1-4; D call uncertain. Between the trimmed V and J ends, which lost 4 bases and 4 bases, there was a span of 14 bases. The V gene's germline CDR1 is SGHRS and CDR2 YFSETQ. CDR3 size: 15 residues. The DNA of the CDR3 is TGCGCCAGCAGCGACTTAAATCATCATAATGAAAAACTGTTTTTT. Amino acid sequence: CASSDLNHHNEKLFF.

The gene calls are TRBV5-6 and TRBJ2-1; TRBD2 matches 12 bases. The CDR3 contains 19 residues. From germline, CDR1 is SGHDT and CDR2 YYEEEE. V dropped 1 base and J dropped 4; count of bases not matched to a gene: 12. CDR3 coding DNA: TGTGCCAGCAGCTTGCGGCGGATAGGGACTAGCGGGCCTTACAATGAGCAGTTCTTC. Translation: CASSLRRIGTSGPYNEQFF.

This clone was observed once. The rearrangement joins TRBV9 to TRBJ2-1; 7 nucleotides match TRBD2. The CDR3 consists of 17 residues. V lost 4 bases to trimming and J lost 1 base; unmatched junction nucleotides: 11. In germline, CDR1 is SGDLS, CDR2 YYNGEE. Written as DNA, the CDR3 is TGTGCCAGCAGCCCCAGGGCGGGAGTAAGGTCCTACAATGAGCAGTTCTTC. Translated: CASSPRAGVRSYNEQFF.

As DNA, the CDR3 is TGTGCCTGGAGTGTTCGAGGTTCTGGAAACACCATATATTTT. Its protein is CAWSVRGSGNTIYF. The chain uses TRBV30 and TRBJ1-3; D uncertain. V was cut by 0 bases and J by 1 base, with 7 bases left in between. From germline, CDR1 is GTSNPN and CDR2 SVGIG (reference sequence). The CDR3 covers 14 residues.

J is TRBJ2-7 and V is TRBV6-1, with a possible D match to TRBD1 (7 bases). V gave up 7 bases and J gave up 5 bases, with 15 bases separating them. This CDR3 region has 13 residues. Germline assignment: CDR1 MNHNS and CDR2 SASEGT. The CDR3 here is CASMMTGRHEQYF. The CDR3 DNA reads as TGTGCCAGCATGATGACAGGGAGGCACGAGCAGTACTTC.

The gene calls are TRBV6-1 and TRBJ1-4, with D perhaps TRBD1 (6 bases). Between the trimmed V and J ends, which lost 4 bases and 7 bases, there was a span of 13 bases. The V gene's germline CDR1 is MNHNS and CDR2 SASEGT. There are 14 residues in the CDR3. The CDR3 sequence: CASSGGPWGEKLFF. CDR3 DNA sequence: TGTGCCAGCAGTGGGGGGCCCTGGGGTGAAAAACTGTTTTTT.

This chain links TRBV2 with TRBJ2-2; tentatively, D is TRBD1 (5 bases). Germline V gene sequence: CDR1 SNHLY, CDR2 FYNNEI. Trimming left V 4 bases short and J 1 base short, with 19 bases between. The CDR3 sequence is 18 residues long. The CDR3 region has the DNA TGTGCCAGCAGTGTTCCGCCAGGGTCTAGTTGGAACACCGGGGAGCTGTTTTTT. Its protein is CASSVPPGSSWNTGELFF.

This chain's CDR3 is CASSLVVATGISNQPQHF. The CDR3 bases are TGTGCCAGCAGCTTAGTCGTGGCGACAGGGATTAGCAATCAGCCCCAGCATTTT. The chain carries TRBV7-8 and TRBJ1-5, with 7 bases matching TRBD1. Trimming cost V 1 base and J 0 bases; bases outside gene matches: 9. This CDR3 contains 18 residues. CDR1 is SGHVS and CDR2 is FQNEAQ in the germline V gene.

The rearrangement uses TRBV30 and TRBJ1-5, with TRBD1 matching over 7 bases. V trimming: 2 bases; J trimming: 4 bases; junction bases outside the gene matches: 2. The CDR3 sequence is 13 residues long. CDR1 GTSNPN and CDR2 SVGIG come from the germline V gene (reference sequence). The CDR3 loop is CAWSLQGNQPQHF. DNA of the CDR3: TGTGCCTGGAGTTTACAGGGGAATCAGCCCCAGCATTTT. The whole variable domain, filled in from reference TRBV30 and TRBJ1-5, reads SQTIHQWPATLVQPVGSPLSLECTVEGTSNPNLYWYRQAAGRGLQLLFYSVGIGQISSEVPQNLSASRPQDRQFILSSKKLLLSDSGFYLCAWSLQGNQPQHFGDGTRLSIL.

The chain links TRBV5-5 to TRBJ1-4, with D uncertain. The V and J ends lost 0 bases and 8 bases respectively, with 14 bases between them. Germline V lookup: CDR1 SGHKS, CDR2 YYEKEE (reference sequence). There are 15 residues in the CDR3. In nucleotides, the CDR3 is TGTGCCAGCAGCTTGGGGCCTACTGGGGAGGAAAAACTGTTTTTT. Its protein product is CASSLGPTGEEKLFF.

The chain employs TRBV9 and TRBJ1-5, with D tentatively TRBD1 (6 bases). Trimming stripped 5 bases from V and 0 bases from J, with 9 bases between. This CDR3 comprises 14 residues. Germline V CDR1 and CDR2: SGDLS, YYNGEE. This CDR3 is CASSKGGSNQPQHF. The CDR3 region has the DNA TGTGCCAGCAGTAAAGGGGGTAGCAATCAGCCCCAGCATTTT.

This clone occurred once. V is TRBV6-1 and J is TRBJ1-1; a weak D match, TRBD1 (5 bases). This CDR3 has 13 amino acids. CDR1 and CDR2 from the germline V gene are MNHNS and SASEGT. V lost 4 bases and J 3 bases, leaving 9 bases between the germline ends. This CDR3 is CASSAGGDTEAFF. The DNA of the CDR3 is TGTGCCAGCAGTGCCGGAGGGGACACTGAAGCTTTCTTT.

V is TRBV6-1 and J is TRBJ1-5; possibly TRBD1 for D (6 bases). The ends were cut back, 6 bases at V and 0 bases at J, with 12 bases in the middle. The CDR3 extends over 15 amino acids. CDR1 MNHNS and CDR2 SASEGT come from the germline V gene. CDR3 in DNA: TGTGCCAGCAGCAATCAGGGGAATAGCAATCAGCCCCAGCATTTT. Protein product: CASSNQGNSNQPQHF.

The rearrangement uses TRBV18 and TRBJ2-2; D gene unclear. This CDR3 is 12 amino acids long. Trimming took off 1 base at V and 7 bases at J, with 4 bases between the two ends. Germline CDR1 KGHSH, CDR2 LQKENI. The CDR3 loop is CASSPRGGELFF. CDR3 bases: TGTGCCAGCTCACCACGAGGCGGGGAGCTGTTTTTT.

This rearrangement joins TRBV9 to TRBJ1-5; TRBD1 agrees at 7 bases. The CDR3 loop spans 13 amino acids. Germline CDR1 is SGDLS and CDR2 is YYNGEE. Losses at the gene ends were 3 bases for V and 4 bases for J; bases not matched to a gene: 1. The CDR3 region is CASSEQGNQPQHF. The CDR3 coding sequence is TGTGCCAGCAGCGAACAGGGGAATCAGCCCCAGCATTTT.

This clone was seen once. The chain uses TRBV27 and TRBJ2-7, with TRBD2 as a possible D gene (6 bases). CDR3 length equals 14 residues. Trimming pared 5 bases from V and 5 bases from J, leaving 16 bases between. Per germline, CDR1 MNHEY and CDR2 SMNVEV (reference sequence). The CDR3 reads CASSMLGGSHEQYF. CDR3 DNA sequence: TGTGCCAGCAGTATGTTGGGGGGAAGCCACGAGCAGTACTTC.

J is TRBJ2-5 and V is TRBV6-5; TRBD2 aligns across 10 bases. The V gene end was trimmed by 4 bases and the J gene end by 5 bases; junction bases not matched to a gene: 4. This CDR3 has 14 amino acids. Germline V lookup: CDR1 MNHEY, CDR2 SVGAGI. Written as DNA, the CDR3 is TGTGCCAGCAGTTGGACTAGCGGCCGGGAGACCCAGTACTTC. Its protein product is CASSWTSGRETQYF.

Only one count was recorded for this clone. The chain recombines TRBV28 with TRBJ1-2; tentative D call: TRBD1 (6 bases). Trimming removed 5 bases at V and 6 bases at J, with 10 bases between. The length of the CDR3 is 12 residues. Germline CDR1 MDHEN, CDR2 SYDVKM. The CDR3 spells CASSGHRDGYTF. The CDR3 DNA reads TGTGCCAGCAGTGGGCACAGGGATGGCTACACCTTC.